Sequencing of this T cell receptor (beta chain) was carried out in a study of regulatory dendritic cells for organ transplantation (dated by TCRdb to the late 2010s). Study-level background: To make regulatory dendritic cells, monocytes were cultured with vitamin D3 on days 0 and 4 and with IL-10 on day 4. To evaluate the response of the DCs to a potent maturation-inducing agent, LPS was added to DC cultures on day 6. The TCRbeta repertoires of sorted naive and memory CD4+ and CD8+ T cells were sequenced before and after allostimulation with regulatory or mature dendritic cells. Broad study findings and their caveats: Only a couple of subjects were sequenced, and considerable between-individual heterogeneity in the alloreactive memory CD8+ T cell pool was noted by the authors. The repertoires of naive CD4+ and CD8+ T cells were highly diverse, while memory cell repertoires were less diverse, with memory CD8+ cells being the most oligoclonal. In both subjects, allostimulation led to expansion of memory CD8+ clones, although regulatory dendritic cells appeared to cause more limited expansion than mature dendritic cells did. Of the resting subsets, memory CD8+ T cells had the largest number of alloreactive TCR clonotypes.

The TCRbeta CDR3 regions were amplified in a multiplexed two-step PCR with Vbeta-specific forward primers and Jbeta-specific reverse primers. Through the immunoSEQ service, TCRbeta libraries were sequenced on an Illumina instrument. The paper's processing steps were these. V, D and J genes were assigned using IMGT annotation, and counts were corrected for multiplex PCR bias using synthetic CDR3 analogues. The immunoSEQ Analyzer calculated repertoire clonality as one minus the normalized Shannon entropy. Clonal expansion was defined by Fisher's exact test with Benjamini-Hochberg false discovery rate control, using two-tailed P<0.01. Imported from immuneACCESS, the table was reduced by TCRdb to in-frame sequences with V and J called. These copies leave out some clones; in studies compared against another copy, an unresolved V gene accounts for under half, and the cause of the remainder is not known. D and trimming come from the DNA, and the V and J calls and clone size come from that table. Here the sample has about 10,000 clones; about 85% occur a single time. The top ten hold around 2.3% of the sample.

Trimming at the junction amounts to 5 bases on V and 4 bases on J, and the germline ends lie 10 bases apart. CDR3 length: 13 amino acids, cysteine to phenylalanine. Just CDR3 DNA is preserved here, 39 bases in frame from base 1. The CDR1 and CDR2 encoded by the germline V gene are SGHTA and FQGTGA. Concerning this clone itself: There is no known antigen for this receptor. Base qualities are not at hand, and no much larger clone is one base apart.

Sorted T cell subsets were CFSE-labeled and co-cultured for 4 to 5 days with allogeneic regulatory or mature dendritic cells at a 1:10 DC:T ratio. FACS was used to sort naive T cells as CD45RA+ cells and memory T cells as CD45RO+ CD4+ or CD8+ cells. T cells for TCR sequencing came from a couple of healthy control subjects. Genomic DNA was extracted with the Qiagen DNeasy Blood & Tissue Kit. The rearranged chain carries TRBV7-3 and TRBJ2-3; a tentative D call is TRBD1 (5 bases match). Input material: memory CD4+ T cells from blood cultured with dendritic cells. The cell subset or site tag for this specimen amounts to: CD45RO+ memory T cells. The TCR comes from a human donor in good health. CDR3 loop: CASSPGSADTQYF. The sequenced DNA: TGTGCCAGCAGCCCAGGGTCGGCAGATACGCAGTATTTT.